This TCR beta chain was observed in a study of blood T cell repertoires in COVID-19. The overall study: The study drew acute and convalescent COVID-19 samples from the United States, Italy and Spain.

Participant-reported clinical history was the basis for cohort assignment. Profiled with immunoSEQ multiplex PCR; TCRdb holds only in-frame clones, not every one. The repertoire holds some 240,000 clones, with approximately 81% as singletons. This clone was counted once. The sequence was collected from a woman in her fifties or sixties who had been exposed to COVID-19. Sequencing was carried out using PBMCs or T cells enriched from blood (not recorded which).

The CDR3 region has the DNA TGTGCCAGCACCCCTGGGGGGGTCGGGGGAGGCTATGGCTACACCTTC. It translates to CASTPGGVGGGYGYTF. The J gene is TRBJ1-2, the V gene TRBV28, with TRBD1 as a possible D gene (5 bases). CDR1 and CDR2 from the germline V gene are MDHEN and SYDVKM. Trimming took off 7 bases at V and 4 bases at J, with 22 bases between the two ends. This CDR3 is 16 amino acids long.